The 18 T cell receptor beta chains reported below all come from one sample, sequenced in a study of Graves' ophthalmopathy and Graves' hyperthyroidism. Amplification from RNA transcripts yielded the TCR beta CDR3 regions. Scientists carried out first-round RT-PCR using HTBI primers and then a second-round multiplex PCR. In TCRdb, the multiplex PCR reads were re-called with MiXCR into one record per CDR3 protein. The sample has almost 750,000 distinct CDR3 sequences; approximately 40% are singletons. The specimen was peripheral blood. All receptors come from an adult man with Graves' ophthalmopathy.

This clonotype was seen at least ten times. CDR3 bases: TGTGCCAGCAGTCAGGGGAGTCAGCCCCAGCATTTT. This gives the protein CASSQGSQPQHF. The rearrangement uses TRBV25-1 and TRBJ1-5; D perhaps matches TRBD1 (6 bases). Germline lookup yields CDR1 MGHDK and CDR2 SYGVNS. V was clipped by 5 bases and J by 6 bases, with 8 bases between them. This CDR3 contains 12 residues.

The chain employs TRBV6-5 and TRBJ1-1; D is unclear. The CDR3 extends over 14 amino acids. Germline CDR1 reads MNHEY; CDR2 reads SVGAGI. Trimming pared 7 bases from V and 0 bases from J, leaving 12 bases between. The CDR3 DNA follows: TGTGCCAGCACCCACGGCCGCTTGAACACTGAAGCTTTCTTT. The encoded protein is CASTHGRLNTEAFF.

V is TRBV7-9 and J is TRBJ2-2; no clear D gene. From germline, CDR1 is SEHNR and CDR2 FQNEAQ (reference sequence). The CDR3 is made up of 17 amino acids. The V gene lost 5 bases and the J gene lost 4 bases, with 20 bases spanning the gap. CDR3 bases: TGTGCCAGCAGCCCCATATATGGCTACATGGCCACCGGGGAGCTGTTTTTT. Translated: CASSPIYGYMATGELFF.

The chain is built from TRBV9 and TRBJ1-6; no firm D call. Germline assignment: CDR1 SGDLS and CDR2 YYNGEE. The CDR3 totals 15 residues. With 4 bases removed from V and 9 bases from J, the gap between germline ends came to 17 bases. The CDR3 sequence: CASSQDYSPGSPLHF. The DNA for the CDR3 is TGTGCCAGCAGCCAAGACTACTCCCCTGGTTCACCCCTCCACTTT.

The sample holds a few counts of this clonotype. The chain joins TRBV20-1 to TRBJ1-1; a weak D match, TRBD1 (5 bases). The CDR3 is 17 residues long. Trimming removed 5 bases from V and 5 bases from J, with 27 bases in between. Per germline, CDR1 DFQATT and CDR2 SNEGSKA (reference sequence). The CDR3 DNA reads TGCAGTGCTCCTACCCAAGCTGGGGACTACCATAGAACTGAAGCTTTCTTT. Translation: CSAPTQAGDYHRTEAFF.

The gene calls are TRBV12-3 or TRBV12-4 and TRBJ1-6; no reliable D call. There are 14 residues in the CDR3. The germline V and J ends were trimmed by 3 bases and 5 bases, with 8 bases remaining between them. The CDR3 is CASSFVGNNSPLHF. CDR3 nucleotides: TGTGCCAGCAGTTTTGTGGGGAATAATTCACCCCTCCACTTT.

The chain is built from TRBV10-1 and TRBJ2-3, with TRBD1 as a possible D gene (5 bases). V was shortened by 0 bases and J by 3 bases, with 10 bases between the two germline ends. Germline values: CDR1 WNHNN, CDR2 SYGVQD (reference sequence). This CDR3 contains 15 residues. The CDR3 here is CASSESGAGTDTQYF. DNA of the CDR3: TGCGCCAGCAGTGAGTCTGGGGCAGGGACAGATACGCAGTATTTT.

About this clonotype itself: A read error may account for a junction end that differs from germline. V usage is TRBV5-5 and J usage is TRBJ2-5; D call uncertain. The CDR3 has 13 amino acids. Germline CDR1 reads SGHKS; CDR2 reads YYEKEE (reference sequence). The CDR3 sequence: CAGSLDTVETQYF. The CDR3 DNA reads as TGTGCCGGCAGCTTGGATACAGTAGAGACCCAGTACTTC.

CDR3 in amino acids: CSARDSLEAFF. CDR3 DNA: TGCAGCGCTCGGGACAGCCTCGAAGCTTTCTTT. The rearrangement uses TRBV29-1 and TRBJ1-1; 7 bases map to TRBD1. Germline V gene lookup returns CDR1 SQVTM and CDR2 ANQGSEA. V dropped 7 bases and J dropped 8; count of bases not matched to a gene: 7. CDR3 length: 11 residues.

V and J are TRBV25-1 and TRBJ2-2; D perhaps matches TRBD1 (5 bases). Trimming shortened V by 7 bases and J by 3 bases, and 21 bases separated the two germline ends. The CDR3 contains 17 residues. Germline-derived CDR1 and CDR2 are MGHDK and SYGVNS. CDR3 in amino acids: CASNQDSRGIHTGELFF. The DNA of the CDR3 is TGTGCCAGCAATCAAGACAGCCGTGGTATACACACCGGGGAGCTGTTTTTT.

This clonotype was seen just once. The chain employs TRBV7-9 and TRBJ2-7; possible D gene TRBD2, 6 bases. The V and J ends lost 4 bases and 2 bases respectively, with 12 bases between them. In germline, CDR1 is SEHNR, CDR2 FQNEAQ (reference sequence). This CDR3 has 14 amino acids. The CDR3 reads CASSSLAPPYEQYV. CDR3 bases: TGTGCCAGCAGCTCGCTAGCGCCGCCCTACGAGCAGTACGTC.

This clonotype has ten or more counts. The chain recombines TRBV7-9 with TRBJ1-2; D remains unclear. Germline V gene lookup returns CDR1 SEHNR and CDR2 FQNEAQ (reference sequence). Trimming took 1 base from V and 1 from J, leaving 7 bases between them. The CDR3 has 14 amino acids. As DNA, the CDR3 is TGTGCCAGCAGCTTAGTAGGCAGTAACTATGGCTACACCTTC. Protein product: CASSLVGSNYGYTF.

As for this clonotype: Compared with germline, one end of the junction differs, possibly owing to a read error. The chain has TRBV20-1 and TRBJ1-1; 7 nucleotides agree with TRBD1. Germline V gives CDR1 DFQATT, CDR2 SNEGSKA (reference sequence). CDR3 length: 13 amino acids. The CDR3 reads CGATRGRITEAFF. The CDR3 DNA reads as TGCGGTGCTACCAGGGGGAGGATCACTGAAGCTTTCTTT.

This clonotype occurred a few times. The chain joins TRBV10-3 to TRBJ2-5; unclear D gene. Deletions cut 4 bases from V and 14 bases from J, with 14 bases between. Germline CDR1 ENHRY, CDR2 SYGVKD. CDR3 length: 11 amino acids. CDR3 loop: CAISALGTYYF. The CDR3 DNA reads as TGTGCCATCAGTGCATTGGGCACCTACTACTTC.

The chain couples TRBV29-1 to TRBJ1-1, with D uncertain. The CDR3 length is 12 residues. V shed 8 bases and J shed 1 base, with 11 bases lying between them. Germline V gene lookup returns CDR1 SQVTM and CDR2 ANQGSEA. The CDR3 DNA follows: TGCAGCTTGGATGGAAGGAACACTGAAGCTTTCTTT. It is translated as CSLDGRNTEAFF.

The chain employs TRBV7-2 and TRBJ2-6, with TRBD1 matching over 8 bases. The CDR3 covers 14 residues. J lost 9 bases, V lost 2 bases, and 3 bases had no gene match. Per the germline V gene, CDR1 is SGHTA and CDR2 is FQGNSA. CDR3 sequence reads: CASSLQDRVNVLTF. CDR3 bases: TGTGCCAGCAGCTTACAGGACAGGGTCAACGTCCTGACTTTC. Variable domain in full (rest from reference TRBV7-2 and TRBJ2-6): GAGVSQSPSNKVTEKGKDVELRCDPISGHTALYWYRQSLGQGLEFLIYFQGNSAPDKSGLPSDRFSAERTGGSVSTLTIQRTQQEDSAVYLCASSLQDRVNVLTFGAGSRLTVL.

The chain recombines TRBV2 with TRBJ2-7; 10 nucleotides agree with TRBD1. Germline loops: CDR1 SNHLY, CDR2 FYNNEI. The V segment lost 8 bases and the J segment 3 bases; nucleotides outside the gene matches: 1. The CDR3 covers 12 residues. The chain's CDR3 is CASGDRGYEQYF. The CDR3 DNA reads TGTGCCAGCGGGGACAGGGGCTACGAGCAGTACTTC.

This chain joins TRBV2 and TRBJ2-7; TRBD1 agrees at 7 bases. Germline V gives CDR1 SNHLY, CDR2 FYNNEI. V dropped 3 bases and J dropped 8; count of bases not matched to a gene: 4. The length of the CDR3 is 12 residues. CDR3: CASSETGFKQYF. As DNA, the CDR3 is TGTGCCAGCAGTGAGACAGGGTTCAAGCAGTACTTC. The entire variable domain, with the rest obtained from reference TRBV2 and TRBJ2-7, is as follows: EPEVTQTPSHQVTQMGQEVILRCVPISNHLYFYWYRQILGQKVEFLVSFYNNEISEKSEIFDDQFSVERPDGSNFTLKIRSTKLEDSAMYFCASSETGFKQYFGPGTRLTVT.